This T cell receptor beta chain derives from a study of regulatory dendritic cells for organ transplantation. About this clone itself: The antigen remains unidentified.

FACS sorted CD4+ or CD8+ T cells into CD45RA+ naive and CD45RO+ memory. Assay used: immunoSEQ multiplex PCR; TCRdb lists only in-frame clones, some missing. The sample consists of under 30,000 clones, about 79% of them appearing once. The CDR3 is 14 residues long. Germline CDR1 and CDR2: SGHRS and YFSETQ. Deletions cut 2 bases from V and 2 bases from J, with 9 bases between. Study results and caveats: The most alloreactive TCR clonotypes were found in resting memory CD8+ cells. Alloreactive memory CD8+ T cell pools varied considerably between individuals. Memory CD8+ clonal expansion seemed more limited with regulatory than mature dendritic cells.

The sequenced material came from memory CD4+ T cells from blood. The subset denotes: CD45RO+ memory T cells. The chain combines TRBV5-1 with TRBJ2-3; no definite D call. The sequence was collected from a human donor in good health. CDR3 bases: TGCGCCAGCAGCTTTAGTCGAGACACAGATACGCAGTATTTT. Protein product: CASSFSRDTDTQYF.